The sequence of this TCR beta chain was determined in a study of CD8+ T cells in alopecia areata. Study-level points and caveats: Affected scalp, especially in alopecia totalis/universalis, had a higher clonality than normal scalp did.

This clone was counted a few times. Its specificity is unknown. V shed 8 bases and J 3 bases; nucleotides not matched to a gene: 4. Germline assignment: CDR1 MDHEN and CDR2 SYDVKM. The CDR3 runs 13 residues. RNA extraction was followed by reverse transcription into cDNA, which acted as the sequencing template. The method was immunoSEQ multiplex PCR; TCRdb's version includes in-frame clones alone and lacks a portion of them. The sample includes approximately 140,000 clones, 47% of them seen just once. The sequence was collected from a human donor with alopecia areata. The rearrangement links TRBV28 to TRBJ2-3, with 8 bases matching TRBD1. Sequenced: CD4+ T cells sorted from blood. The CDR3, as DNA: TGTGCCAGCGACAGGGGTAGTACAGATACGCAGTATTTT. It translates to CASDRGSTDTQYF.